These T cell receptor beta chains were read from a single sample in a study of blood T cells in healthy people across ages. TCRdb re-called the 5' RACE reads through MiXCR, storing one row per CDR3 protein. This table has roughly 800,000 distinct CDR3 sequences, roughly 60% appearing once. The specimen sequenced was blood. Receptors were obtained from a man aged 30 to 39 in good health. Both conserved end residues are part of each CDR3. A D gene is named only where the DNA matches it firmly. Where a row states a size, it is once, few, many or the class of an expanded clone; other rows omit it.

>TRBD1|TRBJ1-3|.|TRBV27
TGTGCCAGCAGTGCCCAGGGGGCAATTGGAAACACCATATATTTT
CASSAQGAIGNTIYF
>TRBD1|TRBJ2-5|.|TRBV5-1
TGCGCCAGCAGCTTGGATCTGTCCACAGGGGGCCAAGAGACCCAGTACTTC
CASSLDLSTGGQETQYF
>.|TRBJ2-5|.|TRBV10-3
TGTGCCATCTCGGCCGCGACCACTACCCCTAAGCAAGAGACCCAGTACTTC
CAISAATTTPKQETQYF
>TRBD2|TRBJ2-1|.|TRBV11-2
TGTGCCAGCAGTCCGCAACTAGCGGTAAGCAATGAGCAGTTCTTC
CASSPQLAVSNEQFF
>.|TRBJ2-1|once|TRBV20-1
TGCAGTGCTAGCTACAAAGGGGGGGGCAATGAGCAGTTCTTC
CSASYKGGGNEQFF
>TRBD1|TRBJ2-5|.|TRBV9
TGTGCCAGCAGCCCCCAAGGACAGGTAGTAGAGACCCAGTACTTC
CASSPQGQVVETQYF
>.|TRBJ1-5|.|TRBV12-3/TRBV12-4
TGTGCCAGCAGTTTATTCCAGCCGGATCAGCCCCAGCATTTT
CASSLFQPDQPQHF
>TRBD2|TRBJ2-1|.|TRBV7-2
TGTGCCAGCAGTGAGCGGGAGGGCAGCAATGAGCAGTTCTTC
CASSEREGSNEQFF
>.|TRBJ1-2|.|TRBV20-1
TGCAGTGCCCTATATGCAGACCAGTATGGCTACACCTTC
CSALYADQYGYTF
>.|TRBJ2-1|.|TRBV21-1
TGTGCCAGCAGCCCCCCAGATGAGCAGTTCTTC
CASSPPDEQFF
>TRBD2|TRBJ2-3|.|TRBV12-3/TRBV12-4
TGTGCCAGCCATGGCGGGGGGACCGCAGATACGCAGTATTTT
CASHGGGTADTQYF
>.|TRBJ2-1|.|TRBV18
TGTGCCAGCTCACCACGGTTAGGGGCCATGGACAATGAGCAGTTCTTC
CASSPRLGAMDNEQFF
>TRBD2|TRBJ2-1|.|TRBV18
TGTGCCAGCTCACCACCGGCGGGGGGCGTGGAATACAATGAGCAGTTCTTC
CASSPPAGGVEYNEQFF
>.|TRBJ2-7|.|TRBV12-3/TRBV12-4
TGTGCCAGCAGTGACATGGTCCCTTTGTACGAGCAGTACTTC
CASSDMVPLYEQYF
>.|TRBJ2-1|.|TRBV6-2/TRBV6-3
TGTGCCAGCAGTTGGGCTGGGGTGGACGGAATTTTTGAGCAGTTCTTC
CASSWAGVDGIFEQFF
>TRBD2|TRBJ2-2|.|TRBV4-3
TGCGCCAGCAGCCGATCATCGGGACTAGCGGGAGGTCGTGGCACCGGGGAGCCGTTTTTT
CASSRSSGLAGGRGTGEPFF
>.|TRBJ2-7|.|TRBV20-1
TGCAGTGCTAGAGGGGGAACGGCAGGATCAGTGACCTACGAGCAGTACTTC
CSARGGTAGSVTYEQYF
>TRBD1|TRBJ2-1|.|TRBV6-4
TGTGCCAGACCTGATCAGCCCCGGACAGGGTTAGGCAGGGGTTTCGCAAGGCGACGGTTCTTC
CARPDQPRTGLGRGFARRRFF
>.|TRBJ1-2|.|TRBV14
TGTGCCAGCAGCCCCCTGCGTCGGGGCTACACCTTC
CASSPLRRGYTF
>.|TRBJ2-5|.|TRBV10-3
TGTGCCATCAGTGAGCGAAGAGAGACCCAGTACTTC
CAISERRETQYF
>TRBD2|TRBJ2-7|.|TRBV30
TGTGCCTGGAATCCCCAGACTAGCGGGAGCCACGAGCAGTACTTC
CAWNPQTSGSHEQYF
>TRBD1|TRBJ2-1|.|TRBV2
TGTGCCAGCAGTGAAGGCGGGACAGGGTTGAGGAATGAGCAGTTCTTC
CASSEGGTGLRNEQFF
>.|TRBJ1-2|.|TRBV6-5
TGTGCCAGCAGGCAATCGGAAGGCTACACCTTC
CASRQSEGYTF
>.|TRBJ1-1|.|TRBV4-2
TGTGCCAGCAGCCCAGGAGGGGGGAACCATATTGAAGCTTTCTTT
CASSPGGGNHIEAFF
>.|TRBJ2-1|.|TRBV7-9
TGTGCCGGCCAGTGGGGTTTGGTGGGCAATGAGCAGTTCTTC
CAGQWGLVGNEQFF
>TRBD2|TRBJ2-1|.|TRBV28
TGTGCCAGCAGCCTCACTAGCGGGAGTCTCAATGAGCAGTTCTTC
CASSLTSGSLNEQFF
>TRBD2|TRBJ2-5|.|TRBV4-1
TGCGCCAGCAGCCCATCCCGGGACTATAACAATGAGCAGTACTTC
CASSPSRDYNNEQYF
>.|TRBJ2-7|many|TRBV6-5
TGTGCCAGCAGCCCCGGGTCCTCCTACGAGCAGTACTTC
CASSPGSSYEQYF
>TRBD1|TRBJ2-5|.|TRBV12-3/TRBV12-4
TGTGCCAGCACCAAGACAGGGGCGGAGACCCAGTACTTC
CASTKTGAETQYF
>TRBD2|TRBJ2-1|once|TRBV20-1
TGCAGTGCTCCCCGGGGACGGGGGGACAATGAGCAGTTCTTC
CSAPRGRGDNEQFF
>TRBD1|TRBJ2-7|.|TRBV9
TGTGCCAGCAGCGTAGGAGGGGGGACAGGGTACTACGAGCAGTACTTC
CASSVGGGTGYYEQYF
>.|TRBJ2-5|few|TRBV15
TGTGCCACCAGCGGTGGGGGTTGGACAGAAGAGACCCAGTACTTC
CATSGGGWTEETQYF
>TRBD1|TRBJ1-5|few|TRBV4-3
TGCGCCAGCAGCCAGGGACAGTCTCAGCCCCAGCATTTT
CASSQGQSQPQHF
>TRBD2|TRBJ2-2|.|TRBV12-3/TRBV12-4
TGTGCCAGCAGTCTCCTCCAGACTAGCGGGGCGGGCACCGGGGAGCTGTTTTTT
CASSLLQTSGAGTGELFF
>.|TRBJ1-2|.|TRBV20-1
TGCAGTGCTAGAGATCCTGGGGACTATGGCTACACCTTC
CSARDPGDYGYTF
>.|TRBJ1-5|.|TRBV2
TGTGCCAGCCAGGTGGAGAGCAATCAGCCCCAGCATTTT
CASQVESNQPQHF
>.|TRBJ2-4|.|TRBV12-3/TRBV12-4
TGTGCCAGCAGTACCCTGGGGGCGCTAGCCAAAAACATTCAGTACTTC
CASSTLGALAKNIQYF
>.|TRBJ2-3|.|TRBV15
TGTGCCACCGACAGGGGAGGGTCCCGCTTCACAGATACGCAGTATTTT
CATDRGGSRFTDTQYF
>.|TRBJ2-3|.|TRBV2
TGTGCCAGCAGCACCCAGCGGGTGTCCACAGATACGCAGTATTTT
CASSTQRVSTDTQYF
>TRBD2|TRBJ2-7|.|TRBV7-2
TGTGCCAGCAGCCCAGCGGGAGTTAACTACGAGCAGTACTTC
CASSPAGVNYEQYF
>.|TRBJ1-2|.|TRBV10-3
TGTGCCATCAGTGTGCAGTTTAACTATGGCTACACCTTC
CAISVQFNYGYTF
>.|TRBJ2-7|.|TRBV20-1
TGCAGTGAATGTACGGCCTACGAGCAGTACTTC
CSECTAYEQYF
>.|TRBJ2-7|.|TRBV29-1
TGCAGCGTTGGACGGTCCTACGAGCAGTACTTC
CSVGRSYEQYF
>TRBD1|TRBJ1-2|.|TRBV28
TGTGCCAGCAGTTTGTTCGGGACAGGGGGCGCGGTTGGCTACACCTTC
CASSLFGTGGAVGYTF
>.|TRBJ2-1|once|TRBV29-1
TGCAGCGTAGTCCCGGCGGGCGATGAGCAGTTCTTC
CSVVPAGDEQFF
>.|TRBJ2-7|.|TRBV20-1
TGCAGTGCGGCCGGCGACTTCTACGAGCAGTACTTC
CSAAGDFYEQYF
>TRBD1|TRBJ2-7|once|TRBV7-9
TGTGCCAGCAGCACGCGGACAGGGGAAGCCGAGCAGTACTTC
CASSTRTGEAEQYF
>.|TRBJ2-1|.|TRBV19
TGTGCCAGACGACAGGAAGGGGCTAGGGTCGAGCAGTTCTTC
CARRQEGARVEQFF
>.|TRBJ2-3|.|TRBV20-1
TGCAGTGCTAGGGTTGGGGGGCAAGATACGCAGTATTTT
CSARVGGQDTQYF
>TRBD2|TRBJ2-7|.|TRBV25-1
TGTGCCAGCAGTGACCCAACTAGCGGGATCTACGAGCAGTACTTC
CASSDPTSGIYEQYF
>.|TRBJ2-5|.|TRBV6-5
TGTGCCAGCAGGACGTGGGGGCAAGAGACCCAGTACTTC
CASRTWGQETQYF